This T cell receptor beta chain was identified during a study of cytotoxic CD8 clonotypes in ibrutinib-treated CLL. Study-wide context: Enrolment comprised about 10 relapsed/refractory and more than 14 treatment-naive patients; around 18 were IGHV unmutated.

With regard to this clone: Its specificity is unknown.

Findings of the study overall: Against age-matched healthy donors, baseline clonality ran higher and tracked circulating CD8+ T-cell counts.

Trimming stripped 0 bases from V and 1 base from J, with 10 bases between. Germline CDR1 reads LNHNV; CDR2 reads YYDKDF (reference sequence). The CDR3 length is 16 residues. T cells were sequenced at a targeted depth of 1 in 200,000 to 1 in 1 million. Sequencing was performed with immunoSEQ multiplex PCR; in TCRdb, only in-frame clones are kept and a portion is missing. This sample yields some 170,000 clones, of which around nine tenths are seen a single time; 3% to 3.5% belongs to the top ten. The specimen comprised PBMCs, sampled at disease progression, from a patient treated with ibrutinib. This chain connects TRBV15 to TRBJ1-3; D not resolved. This receptor was obtained from a human donor with chronic lymphocytic leukemia. The CDR3 loop is CATSRDRAESGNTIYF. The CDR3 DNA sequence: TGTGCCACCAGCAGAGATCGCGCGGAGTCTGGAAACACCATATATTTT. The full variable domain, in which reference TRBV15 and TRBJ1-3 provide the parts outside the CDR3, is DAMVIQNPRYQVTQFGKPVTLSCSQTLNHNVMYWYQQKSSQAPKLLFHYYDKDFNNEADTPDNFQSRRPNTSFCFLDIRSPGLGDTAMYLCATSRDRAESGNTIYFGEGSWLTVV.